The rows below give T cell receptor beta chains drawn from one sample of a study of blood T cells in healthy people across ages. TCRdb fed the 5' RACE reads into MiXCR, producing one record per CDR3 protein. This sample has 600,000 to 1,000,000 distinct CDR3 sequences; 58% occur once, and the top ten carry 20% to 25%. The source material was blood. These receptors all stem from a man aged 25-45 years in good health. Each CDR3 is given with its conserved first and last residue. Fields, in order: CDR3 protein, CDR3 DNA, D gene, V gene, J gene. A D gene is named only where the DNA matches it firmly.

CSARDRTSGRSWSREQYF,TGCAGTGCTAGAGATCGGACTAGCGGGAGGTCTTGGTCTCGAGAGCAGTACTTC,TRBD2,TRBV20-1,TRBJ2-5
CSVETVGQGSYNEQFF,TGCAGCGTTGAGACCGTCGGACAGGGGAGTTACAATGAGCAGTTCTTC,TRBD1,TRBV29-1,TRBJ2-1
CASSRDRDGANVLTF,TGTGCCAGCAGCCGCGACAGGGATGGGGCCAACGTCCTGACTTTC,TRBD1,TRBV7-2,TRBJ2-6
CATSRAGTGGLNEQFF,TGTGCCACCAGCAGAGCCGGGACAGGGGGCTTGAATGAGCAGTTCTTC,TRBD1,TRBV15,TRBJ2-1
CSARETSGLARDEQFF,TGCAGTGCTAGAGAAACCTCAGGACTAGCCCGCGATGAGCAGTTCTTC,TRBD2,TRBV20-1,TRBJ2-1
CASSPDTTRTGYTF,TGTGCCAGCAGCCCGGACACCACAAGGACGGGCTACACCTTC,.,TRBV3-1,TRBJ1-2
CASSSVPLAGGLNEQYF,TGTGCCAGCAGCTCCGTTCCACTAGCGGGGGGTCTGAACGAGCAGTACTTC,TRBD2,TRBV7-2,TRBJ2-7
CSVQSYESQPQHF,TGCAGCGTCCAGTCCTATGAGAGTCAGCCCCAGCATTTT,.,TRBV29-1,TRBJ1-5
CASSPEGRPAYEQYF,TGTGCCAGCAGCCCCGAAGGGCGTCCCGCCTACGAGCAGTACTTC,.,TRBV16,TRBJ2-7
CASSAFSGGDKETQYF,TGTGCCAGCAGCGCCTTTAGCGGGGGTGATAAAGAGACCCAGTACTTC,TRBD2,TRBV7-2,TRBJ2-5
CASSPGTALGYEQYF,TGTGCCAGCAGCCCCGGGACCGCCTTAGGGTACGAGCAGTACTTC,.,TRBV4-2,TRBJ2-7